This T cell receptor beta chain was sequenced for a study of T cells after posttransplantation cyclophosphamide. On the day of bone marrow donation, the related graft donor provided peripheral blood. This table comes from immunoSEQ multiplex PCR, and its TCRdb copy is limited to in-frame clones, with some not included. Found here are 25,000 to 35,000 clones, no singletons; the ten largest cover over 4%. Findings and limits, study-wide: Donor CD8+ memory clones often dominated recipient blood repertoires at later times.

Trimming stripped 6 bases from V and 4 bases from J, with 12 bases between. CDR3 length: 13 amino acids. Germline V gene data show CDR1 as MNHEY and CDR2 as SVGAGI. The table lists this clone with many counts. Antigen: not known. Material: PBMCs. This clonotype was sampled from a woman in her 30s in good health and a related stem cell transplant donor. This chain connects TRBV6-5 to TRBJ1-2, with a weak D call TRBD1 (5 bases). The CDR3 protein is CASRPGGAYGYTF. CDR3 DNA: TGTGCCAGCAGGCCGGGAGGGGCCTATGGCTACACCTTC.